This TCR beta chain was documented in a study of blood T cell repertoires in COVID-19. Study details: From the United States, Italy and Spain came samples of acute and convalescent COVID-19. The cDNA or gDNA used as material had been derived from T cells, B-cell-depleted T cells, or PBMCs.

Germline CDR1 is LGHNA and CDR2 is YSLEER. The CDR3 is 14 amino acids. Trimming cost V 0 bases and J 3 bases, with 9 bases left between them. In the study's own analysis: The authors estimated nucleated cell counts from reference gene primer amplification. TCRdb's table, derived via immunoSEQ multiplex PCR, lists solely in-frame clones and lacks some. The V and J calls and clone size are taken from that table; D and trimming were inferred from the DNA. The repertoire has about 370,000 clones, 90% of them found once; the top ten carry 6% to 7.5%. The sequence was collected from a man aged 18 to 30 with active or convalescent COVID-19. Sequences were obtained from peripheral blood. The chain employs TRBV4-3 and TRBJ2-7; D gene unclear. Here the CDR3 reads CASSQDLSVYEQYF. The DNA of the CDR3 is TGCGCCAGCAGCCAAGATCTATCGGTCTACGAGCAGTACTTC.